A single sample is the source of the 11 T cell receptor beta chains below, sequenced in a study of blood T cell repertoires in COVID-19. This table comes from immunoSEQ multiplex PCR, and its TCRdb copy is limited to in-frame clones, with some not included. The data show 200,000 to 250,000 clones, around 84% seen once. The material sequenced was peripheral blood. These receptors were taken from a man at least 80 years old with acute or convalescent COVID-19.

This clone was seen once. V usage is TRBV11-2 and J usage is TRBJ1-1; 7 bases are shared with TRBD1. The CDR3 is made up of 14 amino acids. V shed 5 bases and J 8 bases; nucleotides not matched to a gene: 11. The germline V gene encodes CDR1 SGHAT and CDR2 FQNNGV. The CDR3 is CASSQHPDRSEAFF. The CDR3 nucleotides read TGTGCCAGCAGCCAACACCCGGACAGGTCGGAAGCTTTCTTT. The whole variable domain, remainder taken from reference TRBV11-2 and TRBJ1-1, is EAGVAQSPRYKIIEKRQSVAFWCNPISGHATLYWYQQILGQGPKLLIQFQNNGVVDDSQLPKDRFSAERLKGVDSTLKIQPAKLEDSAVYLCASSQHPDRSEAFFGQGTRLTVV.

The CDR3 region has the DNA TGTGCCAGCAGCTTATCTCTTAGCGGGAGGGCCCCAGAGACCCAGTACTTC. It translates to CASSLSLSGRAPETQYF. The rearrangement uses TRBV7-9 and TRBJ2-5; 11 bases align to TRBD2. This CDR3 has 17 residues. Germline V lookup: CDR1 SEHNR, CDR2 FQNEAQ (reference sequence). With V trimmed by 2 bases and J by 4 bases, 9 bases remained unmatched.

The chain uses TRBV19 and TRBJ2-2; 9 bases are shared with TRBD2. Trimming removed 2 bases from V and 8 bases from J; junction bases left unmatched: 9. Germline lookup yields CDR1 LNHDA and CDR2 SQIVND (reference sequence). This CDR3 is 16 amino acids long. For the CDR3, the DNA is TGTGCCAGTAGTATATCCCGGGGTAGCGGGAGAGGGGAGCTGTTTTTT. Encoded protein: CASSISRGSGRGELFF.

J is TRBJ1-2 and V is TRBV18, with 8 bases aligning to TRBD1. Trimming cost V 6 bases and J 8 bases; bases outside gene matches: 8. This CDR3 spans 13 amino acids. The germline V gene encodes CDR1 KGHSH and CDR2 LQKENI. CDR3 in amino acids: CASSQGQGDGYTF. As DNA, the CDR3 is TGTGCCAGCTCCCAAGGACAGGGCGACGGCTACACCTTC.

The CDR3 sequence is CASSLLGTGGRNEQFF. The CDR3 DNA sequence: TGTGCCAGCAGCTTACTCGGGACAGGGGGCAGGAATGAGCAGTTCTTC. The chain joins TRBV11-2 to TRBJ2-1; 12 bases match TRBD1. CDR3 length: 16 residues. Germline V gene lookup returns CDR1 SGHAT and CDR2 FQNNGV. V shed 2 bases and J 7 bases; nucleotides not matched to a gene: 6.

This clone was seen a few times. The rearrangement uses TRBV29-1 and TRBJ2-1, with 11 nucleotides matching TRBD2. The CDR3 runs to 13 residues. Germline V gene lookup returns CDR1 SQVTM and CDR2 ANQGSEA. Trimming at V came to 7 bases and at J to 4 bases, leaving 3 bases not matched to a gene. CDR3 nucleotides: TGCAGCGCCGGGACTAGCGGTTACAATGAGCAGTTCTTC. Residues: CSAGTSGYNEQFF.

The chain recombines TRBV30 with TRBJ2-1; 8 bases are a match to TRBD2. J gave up 10 bases and V 2 bases, and 7 bases lay outside the gene matches. The CDR3 runs 13 residues. The germline V gene encodes CDR1 GTSNPN and CDR2 SVGIG (reference sequence). The CDR3 spells CAWSRPSGGEQFF. CDR3 nucleotide sequence: TGTGCCTGGAGTCGACCGTCGGGGGGGGAGCAGTTCTTC.

This sequence joins TRBV7-2 and TRBJ2-7, with D maybe TRBD1 (6 bases). Germline V lookup: CDR1 SGHTA, CDR2 FQGNSA. The CDR3 contains 14 residues. V gave up 0 bases and J gave up 2 bases, with 8 bases separating them. The CDR3, as DNA: TGTGCCAGCAGCTTAGCCGGGACACCCTACGAGCAGTACGTC. Encoded protein: CASSLAGTPYEQYV.

The rearrangement joins TRBV12-3 or TRBV12-4 to TRBJ1-2, with unresolved D. Deletions cut 6 bases from V and 0 bases from J, with 8 bases between. The CDR3 length is 13 residues. In DNA form, the CDR3 reads TGTGCCAGCAGCGACATTACTAACTATGGCTACACCTTC. Encoded protein: CASSDITNYGYTF.

CDR3 residues: CASSHFGTGRRETQYF. The CDR3 DNA is TGCGCCAGCAGTCACTTCGGGACAGGGAGGCGGGAGACCCAGTACTTC. V and J are TRBV23-1 and TRBJ2-5, with 9 bases identical to TRBD1. TRBV23-1 has ORF status, its function being uncertain. The V and J ends lost 3 bases and 5 bases, in that order; junction bases with no gene match: 10. This CDR3 has 16 amino acids.

V gene TRBV18 combines with J gene TRBJ1-1; no reliable D call. CDR3 length equals 14 residues. The V end was cut by 6 bases, the J end by 5 bases, with 16 bases between. Germline CDR1 is KGHSH and CDR2 is LQKENI. CDR3 nucleotide sequence: TGTGCCAGCTCGGCCGCCTCGGGTTGGACTGAAGCTTTCTTT. Protein: CASSAASGWTEAFF.